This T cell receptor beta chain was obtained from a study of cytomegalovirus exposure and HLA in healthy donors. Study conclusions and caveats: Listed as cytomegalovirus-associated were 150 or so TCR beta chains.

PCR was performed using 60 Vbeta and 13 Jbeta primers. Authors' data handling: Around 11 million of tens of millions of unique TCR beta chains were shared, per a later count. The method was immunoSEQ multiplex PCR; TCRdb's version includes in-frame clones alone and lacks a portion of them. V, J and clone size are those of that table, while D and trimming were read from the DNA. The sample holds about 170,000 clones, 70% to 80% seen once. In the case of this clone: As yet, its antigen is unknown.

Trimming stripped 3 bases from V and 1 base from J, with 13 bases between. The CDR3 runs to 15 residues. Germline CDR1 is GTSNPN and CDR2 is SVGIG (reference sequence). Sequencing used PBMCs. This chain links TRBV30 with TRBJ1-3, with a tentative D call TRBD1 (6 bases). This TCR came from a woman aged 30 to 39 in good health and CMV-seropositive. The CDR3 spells CAWRREGTSGNTIYF. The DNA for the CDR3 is TGTGCCTGGAGGAGAGAAGGGACATCTGGAAACACCATATATTTT.